Listed here are 32 T cell receptor beta chains from one sample, sequenced in a study of T cell responses to AZD1222 COVID-19 vaccine. Produced via immunoSEQ multiplex PCR; TCRdb's table is partial and in-frame only. Of approximately 140,000 clones in the sample, roughly 90% were seen once. This specimen consisted of peripheral blood, obtained on day 0 of AZD1222 vaccination. Every receptor here comes from an adult in good health.

The genes are TRBV15 and TRBJ1-5, with TRBD1 matching over 8 bases. Germline CDR1 is LNHNV and CDR2 is YYDKDF (reference sequence). V lost 2 bases, J lost 7 bases, and 10 bases stayed unmatched. The CDR3 extends over 16 amino acids. The CDR3 nucleotides are TGTGCCACCAGCAGATCCCGGCAGGGGGCTGGGCAGCCCCAGCATTTT. Protein: CATSRSRQGAGQPQHF. Full variable domain (remainder filled in from reference TRBV15 and TRBJ1-5): DAMVIQNPRYQVTQFGKPVTLSCSQTLNHNVMYWYQQKSSQAPKLLFHYYDKDFNNEADTPDNFQSRRPNTSFCFLDIRSPGLGDTAMYLCATSRSRQGAGQPQHFGDGTRLSIL.

The gene calls are TRBV7-2 and TRBJ2-2; 7 bases are shared with TRBD2. Germline CDR1 and CDR2: SGHTA and FQGNSA. V gave up 9 bases and J gave up 2 bases; unmatched junction bases: 9. The CDR3 spans 15 residues. The CDR3 spells CARGGLALNTGELFF. The CDR3 DNA sequence: TGTGCCAGGGGAGGGCTAGCATTAAACACCGGGGAGCTGTTTTTT.

The V and J genes are TRBV15 and TRBJ1-2; D is uncertain. Germline CDR1 reads LNHNV; CDR2 reads YYDKDF (reference sequence). CDR3 length equals 15 residues. V lost 0 bases and J 2 bases, leaving 10 bases between the germline ends. The CDR3 loop reads CATSREADSNYGYTF. Here the CDR3 DNA reads TGTGCCACCAGCAGAGAGGCAGATTCGAACTATGGCTACACCTTC.

As regards this clone: Compared with germline, one end of the junction differs, possibly owing to a read error. The chain links TRBV7-7 to TRBJ2-5; TRBD1 aligns across 11 bases. This CDR3 contains 18 residues. Germline V gene sequence: CDR1 SSHAT, CDR2 FNYEAQ (reference sequence). As DNA, the CDR3 is TGTGCTAGCAGCTTGGGGACAGGGGGGTTCGGGGGAGGAGAGACCCAGTACTTC. Translated, it gives CASSLGTGGFGGGETQYF.

The chain joins TRBV11-2 to TRBJ1-1; D is undetermined. Trimming left V 1 base short and J 7 bases short, with 4 bases between. Germline V gene lookup returns CDR1 SGHAT and CDR2 FQNNGV. This CDR3 is 11 amino acids long. The CDR3 loop reads CASSLAREAFF. The CDR3 nucleotides are TGTGCCAGCAGCTTAGCCCGTGAAGCTTTCTTT. Based on the CDR3 plus reference TRBV11-2 and TRBJ1-1, the full variable domain is EAGVAQSPRYKIIEKRQSVAFWCNPISGHATLYWYQQILGQGPKLLIQFQNNGVVDDSQLPKDRFSAERLKGVDSTLKIQPAKLEDSAVYLCASSLAREAFFGQGTRLTVV.

This chain uses TRBV7-2 with TRBJ1-5, with 7 bases lining up with TRBD1. In germline, CDR1 is SGHTA, CDR2 FQGNSA. J was trimmed by 1 base and V by 5 bases; bases with no gene match: 5. The CDR3 extends over 15 amino acids. CDR3 nucleotide sequence: TGTGCCAGCAGCGGATCAGGGGGAAGCAATCAGCCCCAGCATTTT. Translating gives CASSGSGGSNQPQHF.

The genes are TRBV9 and TRBJ2-1, with 7 bases matching TRBD2. Per germline, CDR1 SGDLS and CDR2 YYNGEE. CDR3 size: 13 residues. V lost 10 bases, J lost 8 bases, and 12 bases stayed unmatched. DNA of the CDR3: TGTGCCGCCAAGGGCGGGAGTGACGATGAGCAGTTCTTC. It encodes CAAKGGSDDEQFF.

V usage is TRBV6-2 or TRBV6-3 and J usage is TRBJ1-2; the D is unclear. The V and J ends lost 2 bases and 3 bases respectively, with 28 bases between them. The germline CDR1 and CDR2 sequences are MNHEY and SVGEGT. This CDR3 is built from 20 residues. The DNA for the CDR3 is TGTGCCAGCAGTTACGATATTACACCGGCGGCGCCTCCATTTTACTATGGCTACACCTTC. Its protein is CASSYDITPAAPPFYYGYTF.

The chain combines TRBV5-6 with TRBJ2-7; D unresolved. The germline V and J ends were trimmed by 3 bases and 4 bases, with 17 bases remaining between them. The CDR3 runs 15 residues. Germline V gene sequence: CDR1 SGHDT, CDR2 YYEEEE. The CDR3 DNA reads as TGTGCCAGCAGCTCCCTTCTGATAGTAGGGTACGAGCAGTACTTC. Its protein product is CASSSLLIVGYEQYF.

This chain connects TRBV27 to TRBJ1-4; TRBD1 aligns across 7 bases. CDR1 is MNHEY, CDR2 SMNVEV, per germline (reference sequence). V shed 4 bases, J shed 0 bases, and the junction held 5 bases outside the gene matches. The CDR3 covers 16 residues. The CDR3 is CASSYSTGATNEKLFF. Here the CDR3 DNA reads TGTGCCAGCAGTTACAGTACAGGGGCAACTAATGAAAAACTGTTTTTT.

The chain uses TRBV27 and TRBJ2-2; 14 bases are shared with TRBD2. V was clipped by 6 bases and J by 6 bases; unmatched bases: 12. In germline, CDR1 is MNHEY, CDR2 SMNVEV (reference sequence). The length of the CDR3 is 18 residues. The CDR3 is CASSLLVGLAGDSGELFF. The CDR3 bases are TGTGCCAGCAGCTTACTCGTGGGACTAGCGGGAGATTCCGGGGAGCTGTTTTTT.

This clone was observed once. The V gene is TRBV5-1, the J gene TRBJ2-1, with D possibly being TRBD1 (6 bases). V was clipped by 4 bases and J by 0 bases, with 17 bases between them. The CDR3 covers 17 residues. The germline gives CDR1 SGHRS, CDR2 YFSETQ. The chain's CDR3 is CASSGGNGTNSYNEQFF. The CDR3 DNA is TGCGCCAGCAGCGGGGGTAACGGGACAAACTCCTACAATGAGCAGTTCTTC. Combining the CDR3 with reference TRBV5-1 and TRBJ2-1 gives the whole variable domain KAGVTQTPRYLIKTRGQQVTLSCSPISGHRSVSWYQQTPGQGLQFLFEYFSETQRNKGNFPGRFSGRQFSNSRSEMNVSTLELGDSALYLCASSGGNGTNSYNEQFFGPGTRLTVL.

The CDR3 protein is CASSFRGAEQFF. DNA for the CDR3: TGTGCCAGCAGTTTTCGGGGGGCTGAGCAGTTCTTC. J is TRBJ2-1 and V is TRBV27; perhaps TRBD2 as D (7 bases). The CDR3 contains 12 residues. V was clipped by 3 bases and J by 9 bases, with 9 bases between them. Germline values: CDR1 MNHEY, CDR2 SMNVEV (reference sequence).

J is TRBJ1-2 and V is TRBV4-1; D gene ambiguous. Germline V gene data show CDR1 as MGHRA and CDR2 as YSYEKL. CDR3 length equals 15 residues. The V gene lost 0 bases and the J gene lost 8 bases, with 16 bases spanning the gap. CDR3 DNA: TGCGCCAGCAGCCAAGACAGTGTTACGACGGCGGGCTACACCTTC. This encodes CASSQDSVTTAGYTF.

The rearrangement joins TRBV5-4 to TRBJ2-7; D gene ambiguous. This CDR3 has 12 amino acids. Germline V lookup: CDR1 SGHNT, CDR2 YYREEE (reference sequence). Trimming took 0 bases from V and 2 from J, leaving 3 bases between them. The CDR3 loop is CASSLGAYEQYF. The CDR3 bases are TGTGCCAGCAGCTTGGGGGCCTACGAGCAGTACTTC.

J is TRBJ2-6 and V is TRBV9, with 10 bases matching TRBD2. Germline values: CDR1 SGDLS, CDR2 YYNGEE. The V segment lost 6 bases and the J segment 11 bases; nucleotides outside the gene matches: 20. The CDR3 consists of 18 residues. CDR3 bases: TGTGCCAGCACCCCAAGCGGGAGGGCCATCCCCCCTCAGGACGTCCTGACTTTC. Translation: CASTPSGRAIPPQDVLTF.

This clone was detected only once. V gene TRBV4-2 combines with J gene TRBJ2-3; TRBD2 matches at 9 bases. Germline V gene sequence: CDR1 LGHNA, CDR2 YNFKEQ. CDR3 size: 18 residues. V was clipped by 0 bases and J by 1 base; unmatched bases: 8. CDR3 amino acids: CASSQDWVAGAGTDTQYF. DNA of the CDR3: TGTGCCAGCAGCCAAGATTGGGTAGCGGGGGCTGGCACAGATACGCAGTATTTT.

J is TRBJ1-2 and V is TRBV6-2 or TRBV6-3; D might be TRBD1 (5 bases). The V end was cut by 5 bases, the J end by 0 bases, with 7 bases between. The CDR3 is made up of 13 amino acids. Germline values: CDR1 MNHEY, CDR2 SVGEGT. The CDR3 DNA reads as TGTGCCAGCAGTGAGACAGCTAACTATGGCTACACCTTC. This codes for CASSETANYGYTF.

The chain has TRBV24-1 and TRBJ1-2; 7 bases are a match to TRBD1. Per germline, CDR1 KGHDR and CDR2 SFDVKD. After removal of 2 bases from V and 2 bases from J, the junction contained 1 base not matched to a gene. There are 14 residues in the CDR3. CDR3 sequence reads: CATSDWTGNYGYTF. The CDR3 DNA follows: TGTGCCACCAGTGATTGGACAGGCAACTATGGCTACACCTTC.

This clone was counted only a few times. The chain is built from TRBV7-2 and TRBJ1-6, with 7 bases lining up with TRBD1. Germline CDR1 and CDR2: SGHTA and FQGNSA. The CDR3 extends over 17 amino acids. With 5 bases clipped from V and 0 bases from J, the junction kept 7 bases outside the gene matches. CDR3 sequence (DNA): TGTGCCAGCAGCCCAGGACAGGAGAGCTCCTATAATTCACCCCTCCACTTT. This translates into CASSPGQESSYNSPLHF.

The chain uses TRBV19 and TRBJ2-1; 9 bases align to TRBD2. Germline CDR1 reads LNHDA; CDR2 reads SQIVND (reference sequence). The CDR3 is 14 residues long. V dropped 5 bases and J dropped 3; count of bases not matched to a gene: 2. The CDR3 DNA sequence: TGTGCCAGTAGTGGGACTAGCAACTACAATGAGCAGTTCTTC. It is translated as CASSGTSNYNEQFF.

This clone was detected only once. The chain is built from TRBV18 and TRBJ1-6, with 7 bases aligning to TRBD1. There are 15 residues in the CDR3. V dropped 6 bases and J dropped 8; count of bases not matched to a gene: 10. Looked up from germline, CDR1 is KGHSH and CDR2 is LQKENI. The CDR3 DNA follows: TGTGCCAGCTCTCCGGGACAGCTGGGGGATTCACCCCTCCACTTT. Translation: CASSPGQLGDSPLHF.

This chain connects TRBV11-2 to TRBJ2-6; no clear D. The CDR3 length is 15 residues. CDR1 is SGHAT, CDR2 FQNNGV, per germline. V lost 1 base and J 3 bases, leaving 7 bases between the germline ends. Here the CDR3 reads CASSLGVSGANVLTF. The CDR3 DNA follows: TGTGCCAGCAGCTTAGGGGTTAGTGGGGCCAACGTCCTGACTTTC.

CDR3 nucleotides: TGTGCCAGCAGTCCTAGACAGGCTGGAAACACCATATATTTT. This translates into CASSPRQAGNTIYF. The chain couples TRBV27 to TRBJ1-3, with D tentatively TRBD1 (6 bases). Per germline, CDR1 MNHEY and CDR2 SMNVEV (reference sequence). CDR3 length: 14 residues. Trimming pared 5 bases from V and 2 bases from J, leaving 10 bases between.

This clone has only one observation. This chain connects TRBV7-2 to TRBJ1-3, with 8 bases lining up with TRBD1. The CDR3 length is 18 residues. The trim removed 5 bases at V and 0 bases at J, leaving 12 bases unmatched. Germline V lookup: CDR1 SGHTA, CDR2 FQGNSA. CDR3 DNA sequence: TGTGCCAGCAGCCCACGCCCGACAGGGGCCCTCTCTGGAAACACCATATATTTT. Its translation is CASSPRPTGALSGNTIYF.

The J gene is TRBJ1-5, the V gene TRBV20-1; D is undetermined. The CDR3 sequence is 14 residues long. The V end was cut by 3 bases, the J end by 5 bases, with 14 bases between. The germline CDR1 and CDR2 sequences are DFQATT and SNEGSKA (reference sequence). This chain's CDR3 is CSASRRTDHQPQHF. The CDR3 nucleotides read TGCAGTGCTAGTAGGAGGACGGACCATCAGCCCCAGCATTTT.

The V call is TRBV11-2, the J call TRBJ1-5, with 7 positions matching TRBD1. The CDR3 is made up of 13 amino acids. In germline, CDR1 is SGHAT, CDR2 FQNNGV. The V and J ends lost 3 bases and 6 bases, in that order; junction bases with no gene match: 2. In DNA, the CDR3 is TGTGCCAGCAGCTTCAGGGGGGGTCAGCCCCAGCATTTT. It is translated as CASSFRGGQPQHF.

The V and J genes are TRBV4-2 and TRBJ2-7; D uncertain. Germline CDR1 and CDR2: LGHNA and YNFKEQ. V lost 0 bases and J 3 bases, leaving 9 bases between the germline ends. The CDR3 sequence is 14 residues long. The CDR3 bases are TGTGCCAGCAGCCAAGATAGTAACATCTACGAGCAGTACTTC. It translates to CASSQDSNIYEQYF.

The CDR3 loop is CASSQDPGTDTQYF. CDR3 coding DNA: TGTGCCAGCAGCCAAGATCCCGGCACAGATACGCAGTATTTT. The chain carries TRBV4-2 and TRBJ2-3; D unresolved. Germline-derived CDR1 and CDR2 are LGHNA and YNFKEQ. V was clipped by 0 bases and J by 1 base, with 5 bases between them. The CDR3 is 14 amino acids.

This chain uses TRBV11-2 with TRBJ2-7; 7 nucleotides match TRBD2. Germline V gene sequence: CDR1 SGHAT, CDR2 FQNNGV. The CDR3 has 17 residues. Trimming at V came to 4 bases and at J to 2 bases, leaving 14 bases not matched to a gene. CDR3 nucleotide sequence: TGTGCCAGCAGCTCCCCCCTCCTGGCTAGCGGAGCCTACGAGCAGTACTTC. The encoded protein is CASSSPLLASGAYEQYF.

This chain uses TRBV7-2 with TRBJ1-1; weak D call: TRBD1 (5 bases). With 5 bases removed from V and 4 bases from J, the gap between germline ends came to 14 bases. This CDR3 comprises 14 residues. Germline loops: CDR1 SGHTA, CDR2 FQGNSA. CDR3 sequence: CASSPSAGRTEAFF. The CDR3 DNA sequence: TGTGCCAGCAGCCCCTCGGCAGGGCGCACTGAAGCTTTCTTT.

The CDR3 DNA sequence: TGTGCCAGCAGTTCGGGACAGGGGATAAGCTATGGCTACACCTTC. It is translated as CASSSGQGISYGYTF. The chain links TRBV27 to TRBJ1-2; 10 positions match TRBD1. The CDR3 length is 15 residues. The V segment lost 4 bases and the J segment 4 bases; nucleotides outside the gene matches: 6. Germline V CDR1 and CDR2: MNHEY, SMNVEV (reference sequence).